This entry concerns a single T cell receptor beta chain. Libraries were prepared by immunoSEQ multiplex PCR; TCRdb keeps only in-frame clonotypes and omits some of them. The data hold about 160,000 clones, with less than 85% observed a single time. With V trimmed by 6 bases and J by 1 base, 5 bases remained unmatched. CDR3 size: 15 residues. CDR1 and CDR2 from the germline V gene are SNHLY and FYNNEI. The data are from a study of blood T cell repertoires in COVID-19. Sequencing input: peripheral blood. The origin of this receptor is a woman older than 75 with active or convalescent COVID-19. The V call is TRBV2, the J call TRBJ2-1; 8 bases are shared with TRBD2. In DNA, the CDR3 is TGTGCCAGCAGCAGACTAGCGACTTCCTACAATGAGCAGTTCTTC. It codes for CASSRLATSYNEQFF.